This TCR beta chain emerged from a study of T cells in Graves' hyperthyroidism and ophthalmopathy. Findings and limits, study-wide: Ophthalmopathy cases were set apart from stable hyperthyroidism by a 13 V-J model.

RNA transcripts gave rise to amplified TCR beta CDR3 regions. First-round RT-PCR of the TCR CDR3 relied on the HTBI primer set. TCRdb itself ran the multiplex PCR reads through MiXCR, one entry per CDR3 protein. The sample records fewer than 550,000 distinct CDR3 sequences, approximately 14% being singletons. This clonotype occurred many times. Its target is not known. The length of the CDR3 is 17 residues. V shed 5 bases and J shed 0 bases, with 18 bases lying between them. Those patients with uncontrolled infection, other autoimmune disease, pregnancy or lactation were excluded. The receptor was isolated from a woman aged 18-29 years with Graves' hyperthyroidism. The V call is TRBV12-3 or TRBV12-4, the J call TRBJ2-3; D possibly corresponds to TRBD2 (7 bases). Material: blood. CDR3 sequence reads: CASSRRSAGASTDTQYF. The CDR3 region has the DNA TGTGCCAGCAGTCGAAGGTCCGCGGGGGCTAGCACAGATACGCAGTATTTT.